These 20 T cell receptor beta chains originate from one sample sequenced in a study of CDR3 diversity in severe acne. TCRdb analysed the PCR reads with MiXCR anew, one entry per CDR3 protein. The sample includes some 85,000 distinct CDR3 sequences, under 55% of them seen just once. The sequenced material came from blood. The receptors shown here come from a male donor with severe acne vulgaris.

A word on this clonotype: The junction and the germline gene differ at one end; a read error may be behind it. The CDR3 spells CASSEGADEQYF. For the CDR3, the DNA is TGCGCCAGCAGTGAGGGGGCAGACGAGCAGTACTTC. The chain links TRBV14 to TRBJ2-7, with TRBD1 matching over 7 bases. From germline, CDR1 is SGHDN and CDR2 FVKESK. The CDR3 is 12 residues long.

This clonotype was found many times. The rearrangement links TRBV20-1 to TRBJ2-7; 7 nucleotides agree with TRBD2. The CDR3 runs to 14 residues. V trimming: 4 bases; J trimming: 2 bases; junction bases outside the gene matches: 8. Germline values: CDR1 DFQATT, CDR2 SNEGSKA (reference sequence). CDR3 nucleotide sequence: TGCAGTGCTACCGGGCTGCGGGAGACCTACGAGCAGTACTTC. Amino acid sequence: CSATGLRETYEQYF.

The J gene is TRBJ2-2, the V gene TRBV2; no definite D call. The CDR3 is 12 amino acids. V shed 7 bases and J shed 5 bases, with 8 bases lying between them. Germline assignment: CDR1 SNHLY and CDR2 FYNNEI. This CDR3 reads CASIWGTGELFF. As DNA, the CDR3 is TGTGCCAGCATATGGGGAACCGGGGAGCTGTTTTTT.

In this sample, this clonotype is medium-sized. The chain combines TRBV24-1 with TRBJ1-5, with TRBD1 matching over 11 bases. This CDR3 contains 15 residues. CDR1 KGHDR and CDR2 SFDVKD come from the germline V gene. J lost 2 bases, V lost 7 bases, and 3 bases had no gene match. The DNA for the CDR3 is TGTGCCACCAGACCGGGACAGGGGGGCAATCAGCCCCAGCATTTT. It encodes CATRPGQGGNQPQHF.

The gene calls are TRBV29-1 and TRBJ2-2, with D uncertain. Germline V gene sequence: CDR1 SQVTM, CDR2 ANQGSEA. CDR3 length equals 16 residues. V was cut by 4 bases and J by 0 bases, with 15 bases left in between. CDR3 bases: TGCAGCGTTGGGGTTTTCAGGAATCCGAACACCGGGGAGCTGTTTTTT. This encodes CSVGVFRNPNTGELFF.

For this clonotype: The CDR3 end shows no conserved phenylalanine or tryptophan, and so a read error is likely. CDR3: CASTGQQFTGTQYL. CDR3 nucleotides: TGCGCCAGCACAGGGCAGCAATTCACAGGTACGCAGTATTTA. The chain uses TRBV5-1 and TRBJ2-3; a possible D gene is TRBD1 (5 bases). The length of the CDR3 is 14 residues. Germline CDR1 reads SGHRS; CDR2 reads YFSETQ.

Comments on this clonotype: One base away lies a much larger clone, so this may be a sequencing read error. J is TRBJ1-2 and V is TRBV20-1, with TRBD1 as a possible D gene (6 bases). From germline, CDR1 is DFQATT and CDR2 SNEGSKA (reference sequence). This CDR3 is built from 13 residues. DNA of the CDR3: TGCAATGCTAGAGATACAGGGAGGAATGGCTACACCTTC. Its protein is CNARDTGRNGYTF.

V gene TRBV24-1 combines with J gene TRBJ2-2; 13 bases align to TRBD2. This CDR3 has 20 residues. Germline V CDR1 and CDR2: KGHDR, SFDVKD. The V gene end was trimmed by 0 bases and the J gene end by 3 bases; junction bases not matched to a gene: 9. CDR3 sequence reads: CATSDLSRTSGRRDTGELFF. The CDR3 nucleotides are TGTGCCACCAGTGATTTGTCTCGGACTAGCGGGAGACGGGACACCGGGGAGCTGTTTTTT.

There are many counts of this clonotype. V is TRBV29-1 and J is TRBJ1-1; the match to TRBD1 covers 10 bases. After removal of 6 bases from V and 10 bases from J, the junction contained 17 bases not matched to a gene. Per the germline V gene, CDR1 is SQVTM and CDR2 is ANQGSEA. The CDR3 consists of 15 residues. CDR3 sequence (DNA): TGCAGCGTCCAGAAACCGGGACAGGGGCCTGGGAGAGCTTTCTTT. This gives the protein CSVQKPGQGPGRAFF.

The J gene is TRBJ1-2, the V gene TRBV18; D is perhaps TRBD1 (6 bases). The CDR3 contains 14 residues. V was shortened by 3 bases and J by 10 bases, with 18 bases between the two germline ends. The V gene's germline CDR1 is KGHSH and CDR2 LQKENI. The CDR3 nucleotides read TGTGCCAGCTCACCCAGGGACAAAGTGGGCTACTACACCTTC. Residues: CASSPRDKVGYYTF.

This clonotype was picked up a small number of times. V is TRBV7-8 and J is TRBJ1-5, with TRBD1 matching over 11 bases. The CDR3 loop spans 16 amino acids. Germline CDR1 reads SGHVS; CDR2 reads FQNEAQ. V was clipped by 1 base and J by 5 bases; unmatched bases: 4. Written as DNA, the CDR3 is TGTGCCAGCAGCTTAGAGGGACAGGGGGTGTATCAGCCCCAGCATTTT. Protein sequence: CASSLEGQGVYQPQHF.

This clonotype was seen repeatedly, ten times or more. In DNA, the CDR3 is TGTGCCATCAGTGCGCTGGGCAGGGGAAGCGGAAACACTGAAGCTTTCTTT. Amino acids: CAISALGRGSGNTEAFF. This chain uses TRBV10-3 with TRBJ1-1, with a weak D call TRBD1 (6 bases). From germline, CDR1 is ENHRY and CDR2 SYGVKD. Trimming stripped 4 bases from V and 2 bases from J, with 20 bases between. The CDR3 totals 17 residues.

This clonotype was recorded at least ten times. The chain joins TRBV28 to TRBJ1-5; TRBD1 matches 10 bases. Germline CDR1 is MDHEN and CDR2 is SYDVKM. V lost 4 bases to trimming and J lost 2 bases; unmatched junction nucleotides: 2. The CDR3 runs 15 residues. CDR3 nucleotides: TGTGCCAGCAGTTCCGGGACAGGGGGCAATCAGCCCCAGCATTTT. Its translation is CASSSGTGGNQPQHF.

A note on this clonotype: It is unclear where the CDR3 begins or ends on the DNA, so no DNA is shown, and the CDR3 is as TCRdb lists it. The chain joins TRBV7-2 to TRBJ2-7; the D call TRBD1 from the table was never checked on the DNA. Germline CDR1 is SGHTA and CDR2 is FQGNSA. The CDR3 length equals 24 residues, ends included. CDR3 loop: CASNLGQPGACASSPPMGNYEQYF.

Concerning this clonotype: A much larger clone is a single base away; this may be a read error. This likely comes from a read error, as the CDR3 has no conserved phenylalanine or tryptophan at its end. The CDR3 bases are TGTGCCAGCACAGGGGGGAGCGGGAGGGACCAAGAGACCCAGTACTAC. Amino acid sequence: CASTGGSGRDQETQYY. V gene TRBV12-3 or TRBV12-4 combines with J gene TRBJ2-5; 10 bases fit TRBD2. V was clipped by 7 bases and J by 0 bases; unmatched bases: 8. CDR3 length: 16 amino acids.

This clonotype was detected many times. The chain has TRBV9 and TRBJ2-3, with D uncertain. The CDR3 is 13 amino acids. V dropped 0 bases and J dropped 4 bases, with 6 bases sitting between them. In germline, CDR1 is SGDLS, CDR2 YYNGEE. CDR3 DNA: TGTGCCAGCAGCGTAGGTGGGGCAGATACGCAGTATTTT. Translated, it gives CASSVGGADTQYF.

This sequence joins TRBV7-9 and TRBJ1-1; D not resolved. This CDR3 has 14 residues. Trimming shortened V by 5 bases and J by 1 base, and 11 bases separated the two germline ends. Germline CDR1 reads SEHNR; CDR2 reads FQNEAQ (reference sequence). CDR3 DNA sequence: TGTGCCAGCAGCCGGGATTTAACGAACACTGAAGCTTTCTTT. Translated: CASSRDLTNTEAFF.

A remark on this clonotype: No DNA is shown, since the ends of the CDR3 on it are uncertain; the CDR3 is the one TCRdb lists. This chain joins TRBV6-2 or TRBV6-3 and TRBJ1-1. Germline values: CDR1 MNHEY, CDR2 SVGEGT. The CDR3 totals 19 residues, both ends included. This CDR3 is CASSQDYAYEQYFGPEAFF.

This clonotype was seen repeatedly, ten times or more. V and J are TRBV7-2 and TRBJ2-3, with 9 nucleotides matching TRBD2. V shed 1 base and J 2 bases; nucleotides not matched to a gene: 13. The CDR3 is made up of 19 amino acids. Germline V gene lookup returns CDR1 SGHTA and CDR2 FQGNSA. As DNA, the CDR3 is TGTGCCAGCAGCTTAGAGGGGCGGGGTAGCGGGAGTCTCACAGATACGCAGTATTTT. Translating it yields CASSLEGRGSGSLTDTQYF.

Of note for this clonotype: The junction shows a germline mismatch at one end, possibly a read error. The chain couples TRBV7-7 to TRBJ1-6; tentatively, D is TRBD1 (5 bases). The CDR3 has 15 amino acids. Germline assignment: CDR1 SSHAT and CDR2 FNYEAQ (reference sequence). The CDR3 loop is CASSSGTGHNSPLHF. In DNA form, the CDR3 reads TGTGCTAGCAGTTCCGGGACGGGACATAATTCACCCCTCCACTTT.